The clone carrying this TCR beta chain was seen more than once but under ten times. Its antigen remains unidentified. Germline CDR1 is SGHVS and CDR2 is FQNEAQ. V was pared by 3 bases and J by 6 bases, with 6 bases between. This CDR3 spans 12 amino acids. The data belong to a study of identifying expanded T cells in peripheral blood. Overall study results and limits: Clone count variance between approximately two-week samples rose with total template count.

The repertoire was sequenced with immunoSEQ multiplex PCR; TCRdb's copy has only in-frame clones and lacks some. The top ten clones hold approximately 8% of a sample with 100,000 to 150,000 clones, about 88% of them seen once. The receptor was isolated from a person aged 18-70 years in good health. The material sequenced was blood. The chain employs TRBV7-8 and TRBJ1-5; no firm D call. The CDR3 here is CASSFRAQPQHF. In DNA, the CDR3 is TGTGCCAGCAGCTTTCGTGCTCAGCCCCAGCATTTT. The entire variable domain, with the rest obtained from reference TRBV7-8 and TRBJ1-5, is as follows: GAGVSQSPRYKVAKRGQDVALRCDPISGHVSLFWYQQALGQGPEFLTYFQNEAQLDKSGLPSDRFFAERPEGSVSTLKIQRTQQEDSAVYLCASSFRAQPQHFGDGTRLSIL.